This TCR beta chain was found in a study of blood T cells in healthy people across ages. Study results and caveats: Strong correlation existed between TCR beta diversity and naive T cell percentage. Unknown CMV status may confound age-related changes in expanded clones.

Each sample yielded at least 6 million isolated PBMCs. Comments on this clonotype: The target antigen is unknown.

Alongside a J-beta primer mix, a sample-barcoded 5' primer served in a second PCR lasting roughly 7 to 11 cycles. Every molecule of cDNA carried a tag from a template-switch adaptor with 12 random nucleotides. TCRdb passed the 5' RACE reads through MiXCR, listing each CDR3 protein once. The sample comprises approximately 1,700,000 distinct CDR3 sequences, 30% to 40% of which are singletons, and 23% rests with the top ten. CDR1 SGHTA and CDR2 FQGTGA come from the germline V gene. The CDR3 is 19 residues long. Trimming at V came to 5 bases and at J to 6 bases, leaving 19 bases not matched to a gene. The chain is built from TRBV7-3 and TRBJ2-1, with 10 bases aligning to TRBD2. The sequenced material came from blood. The TCR comes from a human donor in good health. The CDR3 DNA reads as TGTGCCAGCAGCCTCTATCCCGGAGTAGCGGGGGGCCTGAGCAATGAGCAGTTCTTC. The encoded protein is CASSLYPGVAGGLSNEQFF.